The 29 T cell receptor beta chains reported below all come from one sample, sequenced in a study of blood T cells in healthy people across ages (dated by TCRdb to the mid-2010s). The receptor library was made with 5' RACE. The second PCR ran for about 6 to 12 cycles and used a J-beta primer mix along with a sample-barcoded 5' primer. TCRdb reworked the public reads: Q25 trimming with fastp, MiXCR clone assembly, productive beta chains retained. A single entry per CDR3 protein holds the most common genes and DNA from its merged rows. This sample has some 1,800,000 distinct CDR3 sequences in its table, and 30% to 40% of those were observed once. Clones ranked in the top ten supply under 25% of the sample. The sample taken for sequencing was blood. Receptors were obtained from a human donor in good health.

This clonotype appeared a few times. The J gene is TRBJ1-5, the V gene TRBV4-3; tentatively, D is TRBD1 (5 bases). The V end lost 0 bases, the J end lost 4 bases, and 10 bases lay between the germline ends. Germline assignment: CDR1 LGHNA and CDR2 YSLEER. There are 15 residues in the CDR3. As DNA, the CDR3 is TGCGCCAGCAGCCAAGATGGGGGGAGTAATCAGCCCCAGCATTTT. Its translation is CASSQDGGSNQPQHF.

V gene TRBV29-1 combines with J gene TRBJ2-3; 9 nucleotides align to TRBD2. The J segment lost 0 bases and the V segment lost 6 bases, leaving 4 bases of the junction unmatched. Germline CDR1 is SQVTM and CDR2 is ANQGSEA. This CDR3 spans 14 amino acids. The CDR3, as DNA: TGCAGCGTAGGGACTAGCAGAAGCACAGATACGCAGTATTTT. Translating it yields CSVGTSRSTDTQYF.

As concerns this clonotype: A read error is possible here, since a much larger clone lies one base away. The V and J genes are TRBV6-5 and TRBJ2-5; a weak D match, TRBD1 (6 bases). The CDR3 is 16 residues long. The V gene lost 6 bases and the J gene lost 5 bases, with 22 bases spanning the gap. Germline V gene data show CDR1 as MNHEY and CDR2 as SVGAGI. DNA for the CDR3: TGTGCCAGCAGGGATACACTGGGGGCACGGACGGAGACCCAGTACTTC. This gives the protein CASRDTLGARTETQYF.

This chain uses TRBV5-1 with TRBJ2-3; 9 nucleotides match TRBD1. J gave up 3 bases and V 4 bases, and 9 bases lay outside the gene matches. The germline gives CDR1 SGHRS, CDR2 YFSETQ. The CDR3 contains 16 residues. DNA of the CDR3: TGCGCCAGCAGCGAGGGGACAGGGTCGGTAACAGATACGCAGTATTTT. This encodes CASSEGTGSVTDTQYF.

This clonotype was seen more than once but under ten times. CDR3 coding DNA: TGTGCCACCAGCAGAGCCCCCGACAGTCGTTATCAGCCCCAGCATTTT. Protein product: CATSRAPDSRYQPQHF. J is TRBJ1-5 and V is TRBV15; TRBD1 is a possible D gene (5 bases). This CDR3 has 16 residues. With 1 base removed from V and 5 bases from J, the gap between germline ends came to 15 bases. Germline loops: CDR1 LNHNV, CDR2 YYDKDF (reference sequence).

This clonotype was counted between two and nine times. This chain connects TRBV5-8 to TRBJ2-1, with D perhaps matching TRBD1 or TRBD2 (7 bases each). The CDR3 is 16 residues long. Looked up from germline, CDR1 is SGHTS and CDR2 is YDEGEE. V gave up 4 bases and J gave up 0 bases, with 14 bases separating them. CDR3 sequence: CASSPQGGFSYNEQFF. In DNA, the CDR3 is TGTGCCAGCAGCCCCCAGGGGGGGTTCTCCTACAATGAGCAGTTCTTC.

This clonotype was seen once. The genes are TRBV28 and TRBJ1-1; D may be TRBD1 (6 bases). V was shortened by 3 bases and J by 1 base, with 15 bases between the two germline ends. This CDR3 spans 16 amino acids. The V gene's germline CDR1 is MDHEN and CDR2 SYDVKM. This CDR3 reads CASSFLFRGGNTEAFF. The CDR3 coding sequence is TGTGCCAGCAGTTTTTTATTCAGGGGCGGGAACACTGAAGCTTTCTTT.

This clonotype is a singleton in its sample. The V gene is TRBV27, the J gene TRBJ2-1, with 9 bases aligning to TRBD1. The CDR3 length is 17 residues. CDR1 is MNHEY, CDR2 SMNVEV, per germline (reference sequence). Trimming at V came to 0 bases and at J to 4 bases, leaving 7 bases not matched to a gene. The CDR3 spells CASSLSPGTGKYNEQFF. CDR3 DNA: TGTGCCAGCAGTTTATCTCCCGGGACAGGGAAATACAATGAGCAGTTCTTC.

The chain recombines TRBV25-1 with TRBJ1-5; 11 positions agree with TRBD1. The V gene end was trimmed by 3 bases and the J gene end by 7 bases; junction bases not matched to a gene: 5. CDR3 length equals 15 residues. The germline V gene has CDR1 MGHDK and CDR2 SYGVNS. This chain's CDR3 is CASSDEGQGVQPQHF. CDR3 coding DNA: TGTGCCAGCAGTGATGAGGGACAGGGGGTACAGCCCCAGCATTTT.

The rearrangement joins TRBV29-1 to TRBJ1-1; perhaps TRBD1 as D (5 bases). The length of the CDR3 is 15 residues. Germline V lookup: CDR1 SQVTM, CDR2 ANQGSEA. V was clipped by 7 bases and J by 4 bases, with 22 bases between them. The CDR3 is CSARQLDSRPTEAFF. CDR3 bases: TGCAGCGCTAGGCAACTAGACAGCAGGCCCACTGAAGCTTTCTTT. The full variable domain, completed using reference TRBV29-1 and TRBJ1-1, is SAVISQKPSRDICQRGTSLTIQCQVDSQVTMMFWYRQQPGQSLTLIATANQGSEATYESGFVIDKFPISRPNLTFSTLTVSNMSPEDSSIYLCSARQLDSRPTEAFFGQGTRLTVV.

This clonotype was counted a single time. The rearrangement joins TRBV9 to TRBJ1-3; the D gene is possibly TRBD1 (5 bases). Germline loops: CDR1 SGDLS, CDR2 YYNGEE. V was pared by 4 bases and J by 0 bases, with 11 bases between. The CDR3 spans 15 residues. CDR3 sequence: CASSWGRRSGNTIYF. CDR3 nucleotide sequence: TGTGCCAGCAGCTGGGGACGGCGCTCTGGAAACACCATATATTTT. Filled out from reference TRBV9 and TRBJ1-3, the complete variable domain reads DSGVTQTPKHLITATGQRVTLRCSPRSGDLSVYWYQQSLDQGLQFLIQYYNGEERAKGNILERFSAQQFPDLHSELNLSSLELGDSALYFCASSWGRRSGNTIYFGEGSWLTVV.

The V and J genes are TRBV3-1 and TRBJ2-3; no definite D call. The ends were cut back, 1 base at V and 0 bases at J, with 8 bases in the middle. The CDR3 extends over 15 amino acids. Germline V gene data show CDR1 as LGHDT and CDR2 as YNNKEL (reference sequence). In nucleotides, the CDR3 is TGTGCCAGCAGCCAAGCTCACCGAAGCACAGATACGCAGTATTTT. It yields the protein CASSQAHRSTDTQYF.

The chain combines TRBV7-2 with TRBJ2-7; D is perhaps TRBD1 or TRBD2 (5 bases each). CDR1 is SGHTA and CDR2 is FQGNSA in the germline V gene. V lost 1 base, J lost 7 bases, and 11 bases lay in between. CDR3 length equals 13 residues. The CDR3 DNA sequence: TGTGCCAGCAGCTTAGGGGACCCCCTTGAGCAGTACTTC. Translation: CASSLGDPLEQYF. The complete variable domain, with remaining parts taken from reference TRBV7-2 and TRBJ2-7, reads GAGVSQSPSNKVTEKGKDVELRCDPISGHTALYWYRQSLGQGLEFLIYFQGNSAPDKSGLPSDRFSAERTGGSVSTLTIQRTQQEDSAVYLCASSLGDPLEQYFGPGTRLTVT.

The table lists this clonotype with a few counts. The CDR3 sequence: CASSPAAHTEAFF. CDR3 bases: TGTGCCAGCAGCCCCGCAGCACACACTGAAGCTTTCTTT. The gene calls are TRBV7-3 and TRBJ1-1; D gene unclear. The CDR3 length is 13 residues. V lost 5 bases and J 3 bases, leaving 10 bases between the germline ends. Looked up from germline, CDR1 is SGHTA and CDR2 is FQGTGA.

The chain recombines TRBV7-9 with TRBJ2-7; D is possibly TRBD1 or TRBD2 (5 bases each). V shed 8 bases and J shed 2 bases, with 22 bases lying between them. In germline, CDR1 is SEHNR, CDR2 FQNEAQ (reference sequence). The CDR3 spans 16 residues. The CDR3 spells CASVIWGNSAAYEQYF. The CDR3 DNA follows: TGTGCCAGCGTCATTTGGGGGAACAGCGCCGCCTACGAGCAGTACTTC.

The chain links TRBV2 to TRBJ1-1; 7 nucleotides match TRBD1. Germline assignment: CDR1 SNHLY and CDR2 FYNNEI. The trim removed 5 bases at V and 5 bases at J, leaving 8 bases unmatched. The CDR3 covers 14 residues. The CDR3 reads CASSWDRGSTEAFF. DNA for the CDR3: TGTGCCAGCAGTTGGGACAGAGGATCTACTGAAGCTTTCTTT.

This chain links TRBV20-1 with TRBJ2-4, with D perhaps being TRBD1 or TRBD2 (6 bases each). The V gene's germline CDR1 is DFQATT and CDR2 SNEGSKA (reference sequence). The CDR3 has 13 amino acids. The ends were cut back, 5 bases at V and 8 bases at J, with 16 bases in the middle. The CDR3 protein is CSAYRTGADIQYF. Here the CDR3 DNA reads TGCAGTGCTTATCGGACGGGGGCGGACATTCAGTACTTC.

This rearrangement joins TRBV6-5 to TRBJ2-3; TRBD2 is a possible D gene (6 bases). The ends were cut back, 6 bases at V and 0 bases at J, with 10 bases in the middle. There are 14 residues in the CDR3. Germline V gene sequence: CDR1 MNHEY, CDR2 SVGAGI. The CDR3 loop is CASRAGLSTDTQYF. The CDR3 nucleotides read TGTGCCAGCAGGGCGGGGCTTAGCACAGATACGCAGTATTTT.

This clonotype has a handful of counts. The rearrangement joins TRBV5-1 to TRBJ1-1; unclear D gene. The V end was cut by 7 bases, the J end by 5 bases, with 15 bases between. Germline CDR1 is SGHRS and CDR2 is YFSETQ. The CDR3 loop spans 13 amino acids. The DNA for the CDR3 is TGCGCCAGCGGCCAGGAGGAGCGGACTGAAGCTTTCTTT. Encoded protein: CASGQEERTEAFF.

The chain links TRBV6-1 to TRBJ2-5; D perhaps matches TRBD2 (5 bases). V was clipped by 2 bases and J by 11 bases, with 12 bases between them. Looked up from germline, CDR1 is MNHNS and CDR2 is SASEGT. This CDR3 comprises 12 residues. CDR3 sequence reads: CASSELMRVQYF. The CDR3 coding sequence is TGTGCCAGCAGTGAATTAATGCGGGTACAGTACTTC.

This clonotype was picked up a small number of times. The chain has TRBV7-8 and TRBJ2-3, with D possibly TRBD2 on 5 matching bases. The CDR3 sequence is 16 residues long. Per germline, CDR1 SGHVS and CDR2 FQNEAQ. Trimming stripped 5 bases from V and 2 bases from J, with 17 bases between. CDR3 nucleotide sequence: TGTGCCAGCAGCCCCGATCCGGGGATTCCCACAGATACGCAGTATTTT. It codes for CASSPDPGIPTDTQYF.

This clonotype appeared a few times. V gene TRBV20-1 combines with J gene TRBJ2-7, with D perhaps being TRBD1 or TRBD2 (5 bases each). The length of the CDR3 is 11 residues. Trimming left V 6 bases short and J 4 bases short, with 10 bases between. In germline, CDR1 is DFQATT, CDR2 SNEGSKA (reference sequence). Here the CDR3 reads CSAQWGYEQYF. The DNA for the CDR3 is TGCAGTGCACAGTGGGGGTACGAGCAGTACTTC.

The chain couples TRBV29-1 to TRBJ2-1; 7 positions agree with TRBD1. Germline assignment: CDR1 SQVTM and CDR2 ANQGSEA. V dropped 1 base and J dropped 5; count of bases not matched to a gene: 5. The CDR3 sequence is 14 residues long. CDR3: CSVEGTGGDNEQFF. CDR3 nucleotides: TGCAGCGTTGAAGGGACAGGTGGGGACAATGAGCAGTTCTTC.

This clonotype was observed a handful of times. The rearrangement joins TRBV4-2 to TRBJ1-6, with D possibly TRBD1 on 6 matching bases. The ends were cut back, 0 bases at V and 10 bases at J, with 13 bases in the middle. This CDR3 has 15 amino acids. Germline assignment: CDR1 LGHNA and CDR2 YNFKEQ. CDR3 sequence reads: CASSQEGDIPSPLHF. The CDR3 DNA is TGTGCCAGCAGCCAAGAAGGGGACATTCCCTCACCCCTCCACTTT.

This chain links TRBV6-1 with TRBJ1-5; D possibly corresponds to TRBD1 (5 bases). Germline V gene data show CDR1 as MNHNS and CDR2 as SASEGT. V was cut by 8 bases and J by 5 bases, with 13 bases left in between. CDR3 length equals 13 residues. This chain's CDR3 is CASEGRADQPQHF. The CDR3 DNA reads TGTGCCAGCGAGGGACGGGCGGATCAGCCCCAGCATTTT.

This clonotype was picked up many times. The rearrangement links TRBV7-2 to TRBJ2-1, with D maybe TRBD2 (5 bases). CDR1 is SGHTA and CDR2 is FQGNSA in the germline V gene. The CDR3 is made up of 16 amino acids. Deletions cut 1 base from V and 3 bases from J, with 13 bases between. The CDR3 loop reads CASSLGGGQLYNEQFF. The CDR3 region has the DNA TGTGCCAGCAGCTTAGGAGGCGGGCAGCTCTACAATGAGCAGTTCTTC.

The chain joins TRBV6-2 or TRBV6-3 to TRBJ1-2, with D possibly TRBD1 on 6 matching bases. Trimming pared 1 base from V and 2 bases from J, leaving 11 bases between. Germline V gene lookup returns CDR1 MNHEY and CDR2 SVGEGT. This CDR3 spans 15 amino acids. CDR3 loop: CASSYYPGDNYGYTF. Written as DNA, the CDR3 is TGTGCCAGCAGTTACTATCCAGGGGACAACTATGGCTACACCTTC.

The table lists this clonotype with many counts. Relative to the germline gene, one junction end is altered; a read error may explain this. The rearrangement uses TRBV7-2 and TRBJ1-1, with D unresolved. The CDR3 has 11 amino acids. In germline, CDR1 is SGHTA, CDR2 FQGNSA. CDR3 protein: CASGFSTEAFF. The CDR3 DNA sequence: TGTGCCAGCGGCTTCTCCACTGAAGCTTTCTTT.

The chain uses TRBV7-9 and TRBJ2-3, with 9 positions matching TRBD2. Germline V gene sequence: CDR1 SEHNR, CDR2 FQNEAQ (reference sequence). The trim removed 4 bases at V and 0 bases at J, leaving 11 bases unmatched. The CDR3 has 18 amino acids. The CDR3 sequence: CASSSAGGTSTSTDTQYF. Written as DNA, the CDR3 is TGTGCCAGCAGCTCGGCGGGGGGGACTTCGACTAGCACAGATACGCAGTATTTT.